These T cell receptor beta chains were read from a single sample in a study of glioma-infiltrating T cells. Each CDR3 protein is one row after TCRdb ran MiXCR on the multiplex PCR reads. The repertoire holds roughly 350,000 distinct CDR3 sequences, with roughly 41% as singletons. Sequencing used glioma tissue, nonneoplastic brain tissue, or PBMCs (not recorded which). These receptors were collected from a human donor with low-grade glioma or glioblastoma, undergoing nonglioma brain surgery, or in good health (not recorded which). CDR3s include the opening cysteine and the closing phenylalanine or tryptophan.

cdr3_aa: CSAHGATNNEQFF; j_call: TRBJ2-1; v_call: TRBV29-1
cdr3_aa: CASSQGSHVAGSYEQYF; j_call: TRBJ2-7; v_call: TRBV4-3
cdr3_aa: CASSEHLGTLGNTEAFF; j_call: TRBJ1-1; v_call: TRBV6-1
cdr3_aa: CASSQGREWRDTQYF; j_call: TRBJ2-3; v_call: TRBV4-1
cdr3_aa: CASSQDNGNSPLHF; j_call: TRBJ1-6; v_call: TRBV4-1
cdr3_aa: CAITSGLAGADEQFF; j_call: -; v_call: TRBV10-3
cdr3_aa: CASSLNRGSKNIQYF; j_call: TRBJ2-4; v_call: TRBV4-1
cdr3_aa: CASSYPTAGARNQPQHF; j_call: TRBJ1-5; v_call: TRBV6-2/TRBV6-3
cdr3_aa: CASSLTGNTEAFF; j_call: TRBJ1-1; v_call: TRBV6-2/TRBV6-3
cdr3_aa: CASRGQPIVYEQYF; j_call: TRBJ2-7; v_call: TRBV28
cdr3_aa: CASSQGVWNTEAFF; j_call: TRBJ1-1; v_call: TRBV4-1
cdr3_aa: CASSTDNRQGSDTQYF; j_call: TRBJ2-3; v_call: TRBV5-1
cdr3_aa: CSGSDSWGTEAFF; j_call: TRBJ1-1; v_call: TRBV29-1
cdr3_aa: CASSSAEAYEQYF; j_call: TRBJ2-7; v_call: TRBV25-1
cdr3_aa: CASSYRIGQGLNTEAFF; j_call: TRBJ1-1; v_call: TRBV6-5
cdr3_aa: CASALAGESYEQYF; j_call: TRBJ2-7; v_call: TRBV27
cdr3_aa: CAGSWGQNTEAFF; j_call: TRBJ1-1; v_call: TRBV11-2
cdr3_aa: CASSYRPGGSGPNTGELFF; j_call: TRBJ2-2; v_call: TRBV6-2/TRBV6-3
cdr3_aa: CASTGTSLYEQYF; j_call: TRBJ2-7; v_call: TRBV19
cdr3_aa: CASSLSLDRVHEQYF; j_call: TRBJ2-7; v_call: TRBV27
cdr3_aa: CASSTRQGNTYEQFF; j_call: TRBJ2-1; v_call: TRBV25-1
cdr3_aa: CASSYPRTGGNCGYTF; j_call: TRBJ1-2; v_call: TRBV6-6
cdr3_aa: CASSQDKVLPLSHEQYF; j_call: TRBJ2-7; v_call: TRBV4-1
cdr3_aa: CASSRRTGIYGYTF; j_call: TRBJ1-2; v_call: TRBV11-2
cdr3_aa: CASSLRTDQETKYF; j_call: TRBJ2-5; v_call: TRBV6-2/TRBV6-3
cdr3_aa: CASSYPGQHTEAFF; j_call: TRBJ1-1; v_call: TRBV7-2
cdr3_aa: CASSRGDRVGTEAFF; j_call: TRBJ1-1; v_call: TRBV18
cdr3_aa: CSARWLADLYEQYF; j_call: TRBJ2-7; v_call: TRBV20-1
cdr3_aa: CASSCGLGPVYNEQFF; j_call: TRBJ2-1; v_call: TRBV6-6
cdr3_aa: CASSQQRGYEQYF; j_call: TRBJ2-7; v_call: TRBV4-1
cdr3_aa: CSARIAGGHSGANVLTF; j_call: TRBJ2-6; v_call: TRBV20-1
cdr3_aa: CASSLVGMTDTQYF; j_call: TRBJ2-3; v_call: TRBV7-6
cdr3_aa: CASSLAGRLTGELFF; j_call: TRBJ2-2; v_call: TRBV5-4
cdr3_aa: CASREGRAASYEQYF; j_call: TRBJ2-7; v_call: TRBV6-2/TRBV6-3
cdr3_aa: CATSDGTSGRAADTQYF; j_call: TRBJ2-3; v_call: TRBV24-1
cdr3_aa: CASSFDKNYGYTF; j_call: TRBJ1-2; v_call: TRBV7-2
cdr3_aa: CASSKTSYEQYF; j_call: TRBJ2-7; v_call: TRBV7-2
cdr3_aa: CASSYRLAGGSYEQYF; j_call: TRBJ2-7; v_call: TRBV7-9
cdr3_aa: CASSLDAGEQYF; j_call: TRBJ2-7; v_call: TRBV7-2
cdr3_aa: CASSRRREIPNTEAFF; j_call: TRBJ1-1; v_call: TRBV7-9
cdr3_aa: CASSTQGEQYF; j_call: TRBJ2-7; v_call: TRBV4-1